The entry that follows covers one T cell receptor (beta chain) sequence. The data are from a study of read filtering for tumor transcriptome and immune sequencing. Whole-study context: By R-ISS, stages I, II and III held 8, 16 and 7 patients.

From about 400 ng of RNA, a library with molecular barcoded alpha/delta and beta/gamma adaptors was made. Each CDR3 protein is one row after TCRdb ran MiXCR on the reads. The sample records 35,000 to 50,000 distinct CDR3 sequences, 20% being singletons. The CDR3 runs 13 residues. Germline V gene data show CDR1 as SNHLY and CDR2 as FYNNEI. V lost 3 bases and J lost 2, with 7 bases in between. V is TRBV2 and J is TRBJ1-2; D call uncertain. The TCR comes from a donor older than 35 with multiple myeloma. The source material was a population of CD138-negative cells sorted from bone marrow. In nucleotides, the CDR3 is TGTGCCAGCAGTGAGTTGGGGAACTATGGCTACACCTTC. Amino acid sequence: CASSELGNYGYTF.